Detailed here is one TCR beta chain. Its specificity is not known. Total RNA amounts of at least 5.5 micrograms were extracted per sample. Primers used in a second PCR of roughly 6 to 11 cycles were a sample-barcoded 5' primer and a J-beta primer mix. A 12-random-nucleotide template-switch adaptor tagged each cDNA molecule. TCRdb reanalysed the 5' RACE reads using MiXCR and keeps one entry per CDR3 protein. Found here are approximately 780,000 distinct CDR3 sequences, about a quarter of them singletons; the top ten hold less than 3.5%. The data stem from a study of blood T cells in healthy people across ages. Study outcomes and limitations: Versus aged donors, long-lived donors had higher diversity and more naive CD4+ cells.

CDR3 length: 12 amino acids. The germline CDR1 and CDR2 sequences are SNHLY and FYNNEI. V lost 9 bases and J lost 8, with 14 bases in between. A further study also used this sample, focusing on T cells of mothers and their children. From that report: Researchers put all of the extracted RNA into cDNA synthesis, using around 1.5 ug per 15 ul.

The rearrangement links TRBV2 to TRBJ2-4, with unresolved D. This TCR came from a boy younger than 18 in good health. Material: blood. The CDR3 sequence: CASQRAGDIQYF. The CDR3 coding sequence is TGTGCCAGTCAAAGGGCTGGCGACATTCAGTACTTC. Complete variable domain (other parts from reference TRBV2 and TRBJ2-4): EPEVTQTPSHQVTQMGQEVILRCVPISNHLYFYWYRQILGQKVEFLVSFYNNEISEKSEIFDDQFSVERPDGSNFTLKIRSTKLEDSAMYFCASQRAGDIQYFGAGTRLSVL.